A selection of T cell receptor beta chains follows, all from one sample in a study of blood T cells in healthy people across ages. Via MiXCR, TCRdb re-called the 5' RACE reads, giving one row per CDR3 protein. The sample shows roughly 700,000 distinct CDR3 sequences, around 48% of them seen only once. The specimen was blood. The receptor set was obtained from an older woman in good health. Each CDR3 is given with its conserved first and last residue. Each record gives: J gene, V gene, clone size, D gene, CDR3 DNA, CDR3 protein. The D gene is left open where the match is weak. Part of the rows lack a size; the others show once, few, many or a class for expanded clones.

J gene: TRBJ1-2
V gene: TRBV6-1
clone size: -
D gene: -
CDR3 DNA: TGTGCCAGCAGTGAAAGCGTCAGGGGATATGGCTACACCTTC
CDR3 protein: CASSESVRGYGYTF

J gene: TRBJ2-7
V gene: TRBV5-1
clone size: few
D gene: -
CDR3 DNA: TGCGCCAGCAGCGAGGCAGGGGCCTACGAGCAGTACTTC
CDR3 protein: CASSEAGAYEQYF

J gene: TRBJ1-2
V gene: TRBV7-9
clone size: few
D gene: TRBD1
CDR3 DNA: TGTGCCAGCAGCGCCTGGGACAGGGGGCAGGGCTATGGCTACACCTTC
CDR3 protein: CASSAWDRGQGYGYTF

J gene: TRBJ1-2
V gene: TRBV7-9
clone size: -
D gene: -
CDR3 DNA: TGTGCCAGCAGCATCCAGGGATCGGGCTACACCTTC
CDR3 protein: CASSIQGSGYTF

J gene: TRBJ2-1
V gene: TRBV4-1
clone size: -
D gene: TRBD1
CDR3 DNA: TGCGCCAGCAGCCGCGTGACAGGGTCCTCCAGGGATACTCATGAGCAGTTCTTC
CDR3 protein: CASSRVTGSSRDTHEQFF

J gene: TRBJ2-5
V gene: TRBV10-3
clone size: few
D gene: -
CDR3 DNA: TGTGCCATCAGATTCGGGGCAGAAGAGACCCAGTACTTC
CDR3 protein: CAIRFGAEETQYF

J gene: TRBJ2-7
V gene: TRBV18
clone size: -
D gene: -
CDR3 DNA: TGTGCCAGCTCCCAAGAGGGACAATACTACGAGCAGTACTTC
CDR3 protein: CASSQEGQYYEQYF

J gene: TRBJ1-1
V gene: TRBV6-2/TRBV6-3
clone size: once
D gene: TRBD1
CDR3 DNA: TGTGCCAGCAGTTCCGGGGCAGGGGGCAATAATGAAGCTTTCTTT
CDR3 protein: CASSSGAGGNNEAFF

J gene: TRBJ1-2
V gene: TRBV21-1
clone size: -
D gene: -
CDR3 DNA: TGTGCCAGCAGCAAAGTAGGGACAGGATTAGAACAGACGAACTCCTTTAACTATGGCTACACCTTC
CDR3 protein: CASSKVGTGLEQTNSFNYGYTF

J gene: TRBJ2-1
V gene: TRBV10-3
clone size: once
D gene: -
CDR3 DNA: TGTGCCGTCAGTTCCGGGACGGGGGACTACAATGAGCAGTTCTTC
CDR3 protein: CAVSSGTGDYNEQFF

J gene: TRBJ2-5
V gene: TRBV12-3/TRBV12-4
clone size: -
D gene: TRBD1
CDR3 DNA: TGTGCCAGCAGTCACAGGGGGGTAGTGGAGCAGTACTTC
CDR3 protein: CASSHRGVVEQYF

J gene: TRBJ1-2
V gene: TRBV10-3
clone size: -
D gene: -
CDR3 DNA: TGTGCCATCAGTGAGGCGGAGTATGGCTACACCTTC
CDR3 protein: CAISEAEYGYTF

J gene: TRBJ1-2
V gene: TRBV20-1
clone size: -
D gene: -
CDR3 DNA: TGCAGTGCTAGAGTGGAGGGGGGCGGTGGCTACACCTTC
CDR3 protein: CSARVEGGGGYTF

J gene: TRBJ1-2
V gene: TRBV20-1
clone size: -
D gene: TRBD1
CDR3 DNA: TGCAGTGCTAGAGATATACGAGGGGGCCGTGGCTACACCTTC
CDR3 protein: CSARDIRGGRGYTF

J gene: TRBJ2-3
V gene: TRBV30
clone size: -
D gene: TRBD2
CDR3 DNA: TGTGCCTGGAGTGCGGTTTCTAGCGGATACACAGATACGCAGTATTTT
CDR3 protein: CAWSAVSSGYTDTQYF

J gene: TRBJ2-1
V gene: TRBV7-3
clone size: -
D gene: -
CDR3 DNA: TGTGCCAGCAGCTTACTAAACTCCTACAATGAGCAGTTCTTC
CDR3 protein: CASSLLNSYNEQFF

J gene: TRBJ2-3
V gene: TRBV20-1
clone size: -
D gene: TRBD2
CDR3 DNA: TGCAGTACAACCCTAGCGGGAGGAACGGATACGCAGTATTTT
CDR3 protein: CSTTLAGGTDTQYF

J gene: TRBJ2-7
V gene: TRBV12-3/TRBV12-4
clone size: -
D gene: TRBD1
CDR3 DNA: TGTGCCAGCAGGGGGACAGGGCACTCTTACGAGCAGTACTTC
CDR3 protein: CASRGTGHSYEQYF

J gene: TRBJ2-1
V gene: TRBV12-5
clone size: -
D gene: -
CDR3 DNA: TGTGCTAGTGGGATCGGGAGCTCCTACAATGAGCAGTTCTTC
CDR3 protein: CASGIGSSYNEQFF

J gene: TRBJ2-7
V gene: TRBV7-2
clone size: once
D gene: -
CDR3 DNA: TGTGCCAGCAGCTTAGCAACTTCGCTACCTTACGAGCAGTACTTC
CDR3 protein: CASSLATSLPYEQYF

J gene: TRBJ2-3
V gene: TRBV27
clone size: -
D gene: -
CDR3 DNA: TGTGCCAGCAGTCCCGCCAGGGGCCGGGGGACGCAGTATTTT
CDR3 protein: CASSPARGRGTQYF

J gene: TRBJ2-7
V gene: TRBV18
clone size: -
D gene: -
CDR3 DNA: TGTGCCAGCTCACCAGAGGGTCGGGGCTCCTACGAGCAGTACTTC
CDR3 protein: CASSPEGRGSYEQYF

J gene: TRBJ1-2
V gene: TRBV6-1
clone size: -
D gene: -
CDR3 DNA: TGTGCCAGCAGTATCCGACAGGAAGCTAACTATGGCTACACCTTC
CDR3 protein: CASSIRQEANYGYTF

J gene: TRBJ2-2
V gene: TRBV24-1
clone size: -
D gene: -
CDR3 DNA: TGTGCCACCAGACACAGGAACACCGGGGAGCTGTTTTTT
CDR3 protein: CATRHRNTGELFF

J gene: TRBJ2-7
V gene: TRBV5-1
clone size: once
D gene: TRBD2
CDR3 DNA: TGCGCCAGCAGCTTGGACGGCGGGAGCGTGTTGAGTTACGAGCAGTACTTC
CDR3 protein: CASSLDGGSVLSYEQYF

J gene: TRBJ2-1
V gene: TRBV20-1
clone size: once
D gene: TRBD2
CDR3 DNA: TGCAGTGCTAGACATCAGGGGACTAGCGGGATTCACTACAATGAGCAGTTCTTC
CDR3 protein: CSARHQGTSGIHYNEQFF

J gene: TRBJ2-5
V gene: TRBV2
clone size: -
D gene: TRBD1
CDR3 DNA: TGTGCCAGCATCCAGGGACAGTCCCTCGGGACCCAGTACTTC
CDR3 protein: CASIQGQSLGTQYF

J gene: TRBJ1-6
V gene: TRBV20-1
clone size: few
D gene: TRBD1
CDR3 DNA: TGCAGTGCTAGAGAGGCGAGGACAGGGGTTTCACCCCTCCACTTT
CDR3 protein: CSAREARTGVSPLHF

J gene: TRBJ2-1
V gene: TRBV4-2
clone size: -
D gene: TRBD2
CDR3 DNA: TGTGCCAGCAGCCAAGGCGGGACTAGCTTTAATGAGCAGTTCTTC
CDR3 protein: CASSQGGTSFNEQFF

J gene: TRBJ2-7
V gene: TRBV20-1
clone size: -
D gene: TRBD1
CDR3 DNA: TGCAGTGCTCTCCGGACAGGGAGCTCCTACGAGCAGTACTTC
CDR3 protein: CSALRTGSSYEQYF

J gene: TRBJ2-7
V gene: TRBV6-2/TRBV6-3
clone size: -
D gene: TRBD1
CDR3 DNA: TGTGCCACCAAGGGCAGGGGGCTAGGAGCCTACGAGCAGTACTTC
CDR3 protein: CATKGRGLGAYEQYF

J gene: TRBJ2-1
V gene: TRBV2
clone size: many
D gene: -
CDR3 DNA: TGTGCCAGCAGTGTCAGGGACAACAACAATGAGCAGTTCTTC
CDR3 protein: CASSVRDNNNEQFF

J gene: TRBJ2-1
V gene: TRBV5-1
clone size: -
D gene: TRBD2
CDR3 DNA: TGCGCCAGCAGCAGCGGGGGGTTCTACAATGAGCAGTTCTTC
CDR3 protein: CASSSGGFYNEQFF

J gene: TRBJ2-1
V gene: TRBV20-1
clone size: -
D gene: TRBD2
CDR3 DNA: TGCAGTGCTAGAGATCCGACTAGCGGGAAACCTTACAATGAGCAGTTCTTC
CDR3 protein: CSARDPTSGKPYNEQFF

J gene: TRBJ2-1
V gene: TRBV30
clone size: -
D gene: TRBD2
CDR3 DNA: TGTGCCTGGGCGGGAGTTTTTGGTGAGCAGTTCTTC
CDR3 protein: CAWAGVFGEQFF

J gene: TRBJ1-1
V gene: TRBV5-1
clone size: -
D gene: TRBD1
CDR3 DNA: TGCGCCAGCAGCCCGGGACAGGGGAACGCTGAAGCTTTCTTT
CDR3 protein: CASSPGQGNAEAFF

J gene: TRBJ1-2
V gene: TRBV6-5
clone size: -
D gene: TRBD1
CDR3 DNA: TGTGCCAGCAGAGCCGGGACAGGGGCCTATGGCTACACCTTC
CDR3 protein: CASRAGTGAYGYTF

J gene: TRBJ1-5
V gene: TRBV12-3/TRBV12-4
clone size: -
D gene: -
CDR3 DNA: TGTGCCAGCAGTTTAGCGCTTCAGCCCCAGCATTTT
CDR3 protein: CASSLALQPQHF

J gene: TRBJ2-3
V gene: TRBV20-1
clone size: -
D gene: -
CDR3 DNA: TGCAGTGCCGTACCAGGGGAGAGAATAGATACGCAGTATTTT
CDR3 protein: CSAVPGERIDTQYF

J gene: TRBJ2-7
V gene: TRBV7-2
clone size: once
D gene: TRBD1
CDR3 DNA: TGTGCCAGCAGCCCGGAGGGGACAGGGGGCTTGGTGCAGTACTTC
CDR3 protein: CASSPEGTGGLVQYF

J gene: TRBJ1-2
V gene: TRBV7-2
clone size: few
D gene: -
CDR3 DNA: TGTGCCAGCAGCTTAGTTGGCAGCTTAAACTATGGCTACACCTTC
CDR3 protein: CASSLVGSLNYGYTF

J gene: TRBJ2-7
V gene: TRBV5-1
clone size: -
D gene: -
CDR3 DNA: TGCGCCAGCAGCCCCGGTCCTGGGTTCAACGAGCAGTACTTC
CDR3 protein: CASSPGPGFNEQYF

J gene: TRBJ2-6
V gene: TRBV4-3
clone size: -
D gene: TRBD1
CDR3 DNA: TGCGCCAGCAGCCGATCCGGGACAGGAAGCCCTGGGGCCAACGTCCTGACTTTC
CDR3 protein: CASSRSGTGSPGANVLTF

J gene: TRBJ2-3
V gene: TRBV10-3
clone size: once
D gene: -
CDR3 DNA: TGTGCCATCAGATCAGACTCCACAGATACGCAGTATTTT
CDR3 protein: CAIRSDSTDTQYF